Each of the 31 T cell receptor beta chains below was sequenced from the same sample in a study of prognosis after radiotherapy for stage I lung cancer. Two rounds of multiplex PCR amplified TCR beta CDR3 from genomic DNA. Round-one PCR had primers specific to each TRBV and TRBJ gene. TCRdb reanalysed the multiplex PCR reads using MiXCR and keeps one entry per CDR3 protein. The data hold 15,000 to 25,000 distinct CDR3 sequences, with about a quarter observed a single time. Source: PBMCs, taken before or after stereotactic body radiation therapy (not recorded which). Receptor source: a donor aged 50 or older with non-small cell lung cancer.

This clonotype is categorized as medium-sized. The chain couples TRBV12-3 or TRBV12-4 to TRBJ2-3; D is uncertain. The CDR3 runs to 14 residues. Trimming cost V 3 bases and J 6 bases, with 13 bases left between them. Here the CDR3 reads CASSFEARLDTQYF. The CDR3 bases are TGTGCCAGCAGTTTTGAGGCCCGCCTGGATACGCAGTATTTT.

This clonotype is medium-sized by share. This chain links TRBV20-1 with TRBJ1-6; D remains unclear. Trimming removed 0 bases from V and 0 bases from J, with 9 bases in between. The CDR3 runs to 16 residues. Germline assignment: CDR1 DFQATT and CDR2 SNEGSKA (reference sequence). The CDR3 loop is CSARDGQASYNSPLHF. The CDR3 nucleotides are TGCAGTGCTAGAGATGGTCAGGCCTCCTATAATTCACCCCTCCACTTT.

A word on this clonotype: A single base separates this from a much larger clone, so it may be a read error. V and J are TRBV7-8 and TRBJ2-2; D perhaps matches TRBD2 (5 bases). The CDR3 covers 12 residues. Germline V gene sequence: CDR1 SGHVS, CDR2 FQNEAQ. This chain's CDR3 is CACSGDVGELVF. CDR3 DNA sequence: TGTGCCTGCAGCGGCGATGTCGGGGAGCTGGTTTTT.

This clonotype was counted many times. The gene calls are TRBV20-1 and TRBJ2-3; D is undetermined. This CDR3 contains 16 residues. V lost 5 bases, J lost 4 bases, and 22 bases lay in between. Germline CDR1 DFQATT, CDR2 SNEGSKA (reference sequence). In nucleotides, the CDR3 is TGCAGTGCTTCTGCACGACATCTTGCTTTTTCAGATACGCAGTATTTT. Residues: CSASARHLAFSDTQYF.

This clonotype was detected many times. The DNA for the CDR3 is TGTGCCATATCCCGCGCGGGACTAGCGGGAGACGAGCAGTACTTC. Its translation: CAISRAGLAGDEQYF. V usage is TRBV6-7 and J usage is TRBJ2-7; 14 positions match TRBD2. TRBV6-7 is identified as an open reading frame with a role that is uncertain. The CDR3 covers 15 residues. V shed 10 bases and J 5 bases; nucleotides not matched to a gene: 10.

This clonotype was detected ten times or more. This chain links TRBV19 with TRBJ1-4; TRBD1 aligns across 11 bases. Germline CDR1 LNHDA, CDR2 SQIVND (reference sequence). The CDR3 has 14 residues. J was trimmed by 8 bases and V by 10 bases; bases with no gene match: 9. Here the CDR3 reads CATAPGQGGEKLFF. The CDR3 bases are TGTGCCACCGCACCGGGACAGGGGGGAGAAAAACTGTTTTTT. The full variable domain, completed using reference TRBV19 and TRBJ1-4, is DGGITQSPKYLFRKEGQNVTLSCEQNLNHDAMYWYRQDPGQGLRLIYYSQIVNDFQKGDIAEGYSVSREKKESFPLTVTSAQKNPTAFYLCATAPGQGGEKLFFGSGTQLSVL.

This clonotype was counted ten times or more. The chain links TRBV9 to TRBJ1-2; TRBD1 aligns across 10 bases. CDR3 length equals 12 residues. CDR1 and CDR2 from the germline V gene are SGDLS and YYNGEE. V lost 3 bases to trimming and J lost 9 bases; unmatched junction nucleotides: 2. CDR3 protein: CASSAGQGSYTF. In DNA, the CDR3 is TGTGCCAGCAGCGCGGGACAGGGGAGCTACACCTTC.

In this sample, this clonotype turned up many times. The CDR3 protein is CATSPAPGSSGANVLTF. The CDR3 DNA is TGTGCCACCAGCCCCGCCCCGGGGAGCTCTGGGGCCAACGTCCTGACTTTC. V and J are TRBV15 and TRBJ2-6, with a weak D call TRBD2 (5 bases). CDR1 LNHNV and CDR2 YYDKDF come from the germline V gene (reference sequence). This CDR3 region has 17 residues. V was pared by 5 bases and J by 0 bases, with 14 bases between. Full variable domain (missing parts from reference TRBV15 and TRBJ2-6): DAMVIQNPRYQVTQFGKPVTLSCSQTLNHNVMYWYQQKSSQAPKLLFHYYDKDFNNEADTPDNFQSRRPNTSFCFLDIRSPGLGDTAMYLCATSPAPGSSGANVLTFGAGSRLTVL.

About this clonotype itself: A far larger clone is one nucleotide away, so this likely arose from a read error. The chain uses TRBV7-3 and TRBJ1-2, with D possibly being TRBD1 (5 bases). This CDR3 contains 12 residues. Germline V CDR1 and CDR2: SGHTA, FQGTGA. The V end lost 6 bases, the J end lost 4 bases, and 9 bases lay between the germline ends. The CDR3 sequence is CASSRTSYGYTF. CDR3 DNA: TGTGCCAGCAGTCGGACATCCTATGGCTACACCTTC.

This clonotype was seen ten or more times. The chain carries TRBV9 and TRBJ1-2, with unresolved D. The germline V gene encodes CDR1 SGDLS and CDR2 YYNGEE. The V and J ends lost 3 bases and 5 bases respectively, with 11 bases between them. The CDR3 length is 13 residues. CDR3 sequence: CASSADLEYGYTF. The DNA for the CDR3 is TGTGCCAGCAGCGCCGACTTGGAGTATGGCTACACCTTC. The entire variable domain, with the rest obtained from reference TRBV9 and TRBJ1-2, is as follows: DSGVTQTPKHLITATGQRVTLRCSPRSGDLSVYWYQQSLDQGLQFLIQYYNGEERAKGNILERFSAQQFPDLHSELNLSSLELGDSALYFCASSADLEYGYTFGSGTRLTVV.

This clonotype was detected many times. The chain couples TRBV7-9 to TRBJ2-3, with 8 bases aligning to TRBD2. V lost 6 bases, J lost 2 bases, and 1 base stayed unmatched. Germline values: CDR1 SEHNR, CDR2 FQNEAQ (reference sequence). This CDR3 region has 13 residues. CDR3 in DNA: TGTGCCAGCAGACTAGCGGCCACAGATACGCAGTATTTT. This sequence encodes CASRLAATDTQYF.

Ten or more counts support this clonotype. The rearrangement uses TRBV3-1 and TRBJ1-2, with unresolved D. The CDR3 has 15 amino acids. Trimming left V 1 base short and J 3 bases short, with 12 bases between. The germline V gene has CDR1 LGHDT and CDR2 YNNKEL (reference sequence). CDR3 DNA: TGTGCCAGCAGCCAAGCAACTAGCGGGTACTATGGCTACACCTTC. It encodes CASSQATSGYYGYTF.

This clonotype has a count of ten or more. This chain joins TRBV5-1 and TRBJ2-7, with 11 bases aligning to TRBD2. V was clipped by 1 base and J by 6 bases; unmatched bases: 0. There are 13 residues in the CDR3. CDR1 and CDR2 (germline): SGHRS, YFSETQ. CDR3 DNA sequence: TGCGCCAGCAGCTTGCTAGCGGGAGGCGAGCAGTACTTC. Translating gives CASSLLAGGEQYF.

Of note for this clonotype: This sequence is one base from a far larger clone and is likely a read error. The CDR3 region is CASSYSNKVNTEAFF. The CDR3 DNA reads as TGTGCCAGCAGTTACTCGAACAAGGTGAACACTGAAGCTTTCTTT. The chain couples TRBV6-5 to TRBJ1-1, with unresolved D. Between the trimmed V and J ends, which lost 0 bases and 0 bases, there was a span of 8 bases. Looked up from germline, CDR1 is MNHEY and CDR2 is SVGAGI. This CDR3 region has 15 residues.

The table lists this clonotype with many counts. V is TRBV6-4 and J is TRBJ2-2; D is possibly TRBD2 (6 bases). Trimming left V 5 bases short and J 0 bases short, with 10 bases between. The CDR3 runs 15 residues. CDR1 and CDR2 from the germline V gene are MRHNA and SNTAGT. CDR3 DNA: TGTGCCAGCAGTCCTAGCGAAGCGAACACCGGGGAGCTGTTTTTT. It encodes CASSPSEANTGELFF.

This clonotype was observed many times. The chain uses TRBV20-1 and TRBJ2-7; 9 positions match TRBD1. The CDR3 totals 14 residues. Unmatched junction bases numbered 9, after V lost 4 bases and J lost 5 bases. Germline lookup yields CDR1 DFQATT and CDR2 SNEGSKA (reference sequence). As DNA, the CDR3 is TGCAGTGCTAACCGGGACAGGGACGTCCACGAGCAGTACTTC. Amino acid sequence: CSANRDRDVHEQYF.

This clonotype was picked up many times. V and J are TRBV4-3 and TRBJ2-5; the D call may be TRBD1 or TRBD2 (5 bases each). V lost 3 bases and J lost 0, with 11 bases in between. The germline CDR1 and CDR2 sequences are LGHNA and YSLEER. This CDR3 contains 15 residues. The CDR3 coding sequence is TGCGCCAGCAGCCACGTACGGGACCACCAAGAGACCCAGTACTTC. Protein sequence: CASSHVRDHQETQYF.

Notes on this clonotype: This is likely an artifact of a read error, given a far larger clone one base away. The rearrangement joins TRBV7-2 to TRBJ2-4; 8 bases are shared with TRBD1. The J call may be incorrect, as the DNA end agrees better with TRBJ2-1. Germline V gene data show CDR1 as SGHTA and CDR2 as FQGNSA. CDR3 length: 12 residues. The CDR3 loop reads CASSPRQGTQFF. The CDR3 nucleotides are TGTGCCAGCAGCCCTAGACAGGGGACCCAGTTCTTC.

In this sample, this clonotype turned up many times. The chain carries TRBV11-2 and TRBJ2-1, with 9 bases that match TRBD2. Germline lookup yields CDR1 SGHAT and CDR2 FQNNGV. The CDR3 is 18 residues long. The V gene end was trimmed by 5 bases and the J gene end by 5 bases; junction bases not matched to a gene: 16. CDR3 sequence (DNA): TGTGCCAGCAGCCCACGGCGGGAGGGGGGATCTAGGGACAATGAGCAGTTCTTC. Amino acid sequence: CASSPRREGGSRDNEQFF.

This clonotype was observed many times. A read error may explain this, as a much larger clone is one base away. The chain combines TRBV11-1 with TRBJ1-4; tentative D call: TRBD1 (6 bases). The CDR3 covers 16 residues. CDR1 is SGHAT and CDR2 is FQDESV in the germline V gene (reference sequence). CDR3 nucleotides: TGTGCCAGCAGCTTGGGGGCGGACAGTCTTTGTGAAGAACTGTTTTTT. Amino acid sequence: CASSLGADSLCEELFF.

The sample holds many counts of this clonotype. The chain has TRBV5-6 and TRBJ2-1; D may be TRBD2 (6 bases). The CDR3 covers 16 residues. V was pared by 6 bases and J by 10 bases, with 26 bases between. Germline values: CDR1 SGHDT, CDR2 YYEEEE. The CDR3 reads CASTALRAGSTGEQFF. In nucleotides, the CDR3 is TGTGCCAGCACCGCCTTAAGGGCCGGGAGCACGGGAGAGCAGTTCTTC.

To note about this clonotype: A much more abundant neighbour one base away suggests this may be a read error. This chain uses TRBV18 with TRBJ2-7; TRBD1 matches at 9 bases. Trimming removed 7 bases from V and 4 bases from J; junction bases left unmatched: 8. Germline CDR1 KGHSH, CDR2 LQKENI. CDR3 length equals 14 residues. The CDR3 sequence is CASLSETGGYEQYF. The CDR3 coding sequence is TGTGCCAGCTTATCAGAGACAGGGGGATACGAGCAGTACTTC.

In its sample, this clonotype was seen many times. The chain employs TRBV11-2 and TRBJ2-5; TRBD2 might be the D (5 bases). Germline-derived CDR1 and CDR2 are SGHAT and FQNNGV. The CDR3 totals 14 residues. The V end was cut by 5 bases, the J end by 5 bases, with 15 bases between. CDR3 nucleotides: TGTGCCAGCAGCATAAGGACTGTCTCCGAGACCCAGTACTTC. It yields the protein CASSIRTVSETQYF.

Concerning this clonotype itself: With only one base between it and a far larger clone, this is likely a read error. V is TRBV6-5 and J is TRBJ2-1, with 11 bases matching TRBD2. In germline, CDR1 is MNHEY, CDR2 SVGAGI. This CDR3 is built from 15 residues. Germline trimming cut 10 bases from V and 8 bases from J; bases unmatched to any gene: 13. The CDR3 sequence: CANTVTSGSYHEQFF. As DNA, the CDR3 is TGTGCCAACACCGTAACTAGCGGGAGTTACCATGAGCAGTTCTTC.

This clonotype was seen at least ten times. The CDR3 protein is CAWGDLGGEQFF. The DNA for the CDR3 is TGTGCCTGGGGTGATCTTGGTGGTGAGCAGTTCTTC. V usage is TRBV30 and J usage is TRBJ2-1; unclear D gene. Germline V gene lookup returns CDR1 GTSNPN and CDR2 SVGIG (reference sequence). The V and J ends lost 5 bases and 9 bases respectively, with 14 bases between them. This CDR3 contains 12 residues.

This clonotype was counted many times. V and J are TRBV28 and TRBJ1-4; 9 positions match TRBD1. This CDR3 region has 12 residues. Germline CDR1 reads MDHEN; CDR2 reads SYDVKM. CDR3: CVSGTGYEKLFF. The CDR3 nucleotides read TGTGTCTCCGGGACAGGGTATGAAAAACTGTTTTTT.

This clonotype appeared many times. The rearrangement links TRBV2 to TRBJ2-7, with D tentatively TRBD2 (5 bases). Per germline, CDR1 SNHLY and CDR2 FYNNEI. The CDR3 sequence is 14 residues long. The ends were cut back, 3 bases at V and 2 bases at J, with 11 bases in the middle. Here the CDR3 DNA reads TGTGCCAGCAGTGACCCGGGGTCCCCCTACGAGCAGTACTTC. It specifies CASSDPGSPYEQYF. Looking up the rest from reference TRBV2 and TRBJ2-7 gives the full variable domain: EPEVTQTPSHQVTQMGQEVILRCVPISNHLYFYWYRQILGQKVEFLVSFYNNEISEKSEIFDDQFSVERPDGSNFTLKIRSTKLEDSAMYFCASSDPGSPYEQYFGPGTRLTVT.

For this clonotype: One end of the junction is discordant with germline, which a read error may explain. The chain combines TRBV3-1 with TRBJ2-7, with TRBD2 matching 11 bases. Per germline, CDR1 LGHDT and CDR2 YNNKEL (reference sequence). The CDR3 totals 14 residues. The CDR3 coding sequence is TGTGTCAGCAGCCAAGGGACTAGCGGCCTCGAGCATTACTTC. Amino acids: CVSSQGTSGLEHYF.

At least ten counts were recorded for this clonotype. The chain carries TRBV11-2 and TRBJ2-7, with D possibly being TRBD2 (5 bases). V was shortened by 6 bases and J by 4 bases, with 16 bases between the two germline ends. The CDR3 extends over 14 amino acids. The V gene's germline CDR1 is SGHAT and CDR2 FQNNGV. CDR3 coding DNA: TGTGCCAGCAGGTTTAATGAGCGGAAATACGAGCAGTACTTC. It encodes CASRFNERKYEQYF.

This clonotype was picked up many times. The chain combines TRBV27 with TRBJ2-7; 11 nucleotides line up with TRBD2. The CDR3 length is 15 residues. V trimming: 5 bases; J trimming: 2 bases; junction bases outside the gene matches: 5. CDR1 is MNHEY and CDR2 is SMNVEV in the germline V gene (reference sequence). CDR3 residues: CASSRGTSGTYEQYF. In nucleotides, the CDR3 is TGTGCCAGCAGTCGGGGGACTAGCGGAACCTACGAGCAGTACTTC.

Many counts were recorded for this clonotype. The chain is built from TRBV6-1 and TRBJ2-3; 9 nucleotides align to TRBD1. V dropped 8 bases and J dropped 3; count of bases not matched to a gene: 3. There are 13 residues in the CDR3. Germline-derived CDR1 and CDR2 are MNHNS and SASEGT. The DNA for the CDR3 is TGTGCCAGCGGGACAGGGAATACAGATACGCAGTATTTT. This codes for CASGTGNTDTQYF.